This T cell receptor (beta chain) comes out of a study of preoperative IRX-2 immunotherapy in early breast cancer. Treatment described: preoperative locoregional IRX-2 cytokine immunotherapy. This phase Ib study tested locoregional IRX-2 cytokine immunotherapy given before surgery. Produced via immunoSEQ multiplex PCR; TCRdb's table is partial and in-frame only. The sample consists of some 790 clones, around three quarters of them appearing once. The V end lost 2 bases, the J end lost 2 bases, and 13 bases lay between the germline ends. The CDR3 loop spans 15 amino acids. The germline V gene has CDR1 SGHNT and CDR2 YENEEA.

Here the sequenced sample was tumor tissue, taken after IRX-2 immunotherapy. The receptor was derived from a human donor with breast cancer. The V gene is TRBV11-3, the J gene TRBJ2-7, with a weak D call TRBD2 (5 bases). CDR3 in amino acids: CASSLSGSNPYEQYF. CDR3 DNA sequence: TGTGCCAGCAGCTTAAGCGGTTCAAACCCCTACGAGCAGTACTTC.